Shown below are 10 T cell receptor beta chains from a single sample sequenced in a study of blood T cells in healthy people across ages. Through a sample-barcoded 5' primer and a J-beta primer mix, a second PCR was run for roughly 6 to 12 cycles. TCRdb reanalysed the 5' RACE reads using MiXCR and keeps one entry per CDR3 protein. The sample holds around 1.5 million distinct CDR3 sequences, roughly 40% seen once. Input material: blood. The receptors come from a woman under 30 in good health.

This clonotype was counted between two and nine times. The chain combines TRBV5-1 with TRBJ2-7; the D is unclear. Germline CDR1 SGHRS, CDR2 YFSETQ. The CDR3 consists of 14 residues. V lost 0 bases and J lost 3, with 10 bases in between. This CDR3 reads CASSLAPSDYEQYF. DNA of the CDR3: TGCGCCAGCAGCTTGGCACCCTCAGACTACGAGCAGTACTTC.

The rearrangement links TRBV7-6 to TRBJ1-5; 7 bases are a match to TRBD1. V lost 4 bases to trimming and J lost 9 bases; unmatched junction nucleotides: 6. Per the germline V gene, CDR1 is SGHVS and CDR2 is FNYEAQ. CDR3 length: 13 residues. As DNA, the CDR3 is TGTGCCAGCAGCTCAAGGGACAGCGGGCCCCAGCATTTT. This codes for CASSSRDSGPQHF.

The chain links TRBV30 to TRBJ2-2, with a possible D match to TRBD1 (6 bases). The CDR3 is made up of 12 amino acids. The V gene's germline CDR1 is GTSNPN and CDR2 SVGIG (reference sequence). The V end was cut by 7 bases, the J end by 7 bases, with 13 bases between. The CDR3 bases are TGTGCCTCCTATACAGGGAACGGGGAGCTGTTTTTT. It encodes CASYTGNGELFF.

This clonotype has ten or more counts. This chain connects TRBV18 to TRBJ2-7; TRBD1 matches 8 bases. Germline CDR1 and CDR2: KGHSH and LQKENI. After removal of 8 bases from V and 4 bases from J, the junction contained 7 bases not matched to a gene. CDR3 size: 13 residues. Written as DNA, the CDR3 is TGTGCCAGCAGCCCCCAGGGGGCTTACGAGCAGTACTTC. It is translated as CASSPQGAYEQYF.

V is TRBV7-6 and J is TRBJ1-2, with a weak D call TRBD1 (5 bases). V was pared by 5 bases and J by 8 bases, with 18 bases between. Germline V gene lookup returns CDR1 SGHVS and CDR2 FNYEAQ. The length of the CDR3 is 14 residues. In DNA, the CDR3 is TGTGCCAGCAGCCCAGCAGGGATCGTGAACGGCTACACCTTC. It is translated as CASSPAGIVNGYTF.

This clonotype appeared a few times. The CDR3 reads CASSHGLQSNQPQHF. CDR3 DNA sequence: TGCGCCAGCAGCCACGGGTTACAGAGCAATCAGCCCCAGCATTTT. The chain combines TRBV4-1 with TRBJ1-5; no clear D gene. Trimming removed 3 bases at V and 1 base at J, with 10 bases between. The CDR3 totals 15 residues. CDR1 is MGHRA, CDR2 YSYEKL, per germline.

The J gene is TRBJ2-7, the V gene TRBV6-2 or TRBV6-3, with a weak D call TRBD1 (6 bases). There are 15 residues in the CDR3. Trimming stripped 8 bases from V and 1 base from J, with 18 bases between. Germline CDR1 reads MNHEY; CDR2 reads SVGEGT. CDR3 in amino acids: CASGLHRARSYEQYF. The CDR3 nucleotides read TGTGCCAGCGGCTTACACAGGGCCAGGTCCTACGAGCAGTACTTC.

The chain employs TRBV12-3 or TRBV12-4 and TRBJ2-6, with D perhaps assigned TRBD1 or TRBD2 (5 bases each). Trimming removed 1 base from V and 6 bases from J, with 10 bases in between. This CDR3 is 15 amino acids long. This CDR3 is CASSLGGAVANVLTF. CDR3 DNA: TGTGCCAGCAGTTTAGGAGGGGCCGTGGCCAACGTCCTGACTTTC.

V gene TRBV20-1 combines with J gene TRBJ2-7; 7 bases are shared with TRBD1. The CDR3 totals 14 residues. V gave up 5 bases and J gave up 10 bases; unmatched junction bases: 17. Looked up from germline, CDR1 is DFQATT and CDR2 is SNEGSKA (reference sequence). The CDR3 here is CSAPVGTAQESQYF. The CDR3 DNA reads TGCAGTGCTCCCGTGGGGACAGCCCAAGAGTCCCAGTACTTC.

This clonotype was picked up many times. The rearrangement uses TRBV6-2 or TRBV6-3 and TRBJ2-3; D uncertain. The germline CDR1 and CDR2 sequences are MNHEY and SVGEGT. The V end was cut by 3 bases, the J end by 4 bases, with 8 bases between. The CDR3 has 13 amino acids. The CDR3 sequence is CASSYNVADTQYF. The CDR3 nucleotides read TGTGCCAGCAGTTATAATGTCGCAGATACGCAGTATTTT.